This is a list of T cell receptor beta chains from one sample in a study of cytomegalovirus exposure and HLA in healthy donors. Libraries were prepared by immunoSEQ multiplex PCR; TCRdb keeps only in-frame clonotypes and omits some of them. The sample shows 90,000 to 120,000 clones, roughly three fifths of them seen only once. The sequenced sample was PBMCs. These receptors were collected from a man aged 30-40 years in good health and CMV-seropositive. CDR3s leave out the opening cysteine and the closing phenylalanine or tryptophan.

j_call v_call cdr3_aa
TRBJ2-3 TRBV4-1 ASSQFGGGTDTQY
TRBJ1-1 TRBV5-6 ASSPRGRGMNTEAF
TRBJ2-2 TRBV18 ASPDREAGELF
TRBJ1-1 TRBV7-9 ASSQPMGGTEAF
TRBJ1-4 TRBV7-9 ASSATEKLF
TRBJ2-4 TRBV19 ASSRGLAGPENIQY
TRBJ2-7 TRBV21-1 ASSPSGAKRGCYEQY
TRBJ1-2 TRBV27 ASSLGAQYGYT
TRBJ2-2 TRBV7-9 ASSLQAVANTGELF
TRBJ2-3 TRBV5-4 ASSLSSLITDTQY
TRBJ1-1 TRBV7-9 ASSKGAGLQNTEAF
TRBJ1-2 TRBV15 ATSRDRSGGYGYT
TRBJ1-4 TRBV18 ASSPNRGSSEKLF
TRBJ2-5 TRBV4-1 ASSQVRVETQY
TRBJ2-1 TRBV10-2 AGTSGSGEQF
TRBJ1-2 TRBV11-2 ASSPLGRGGTNYGYT
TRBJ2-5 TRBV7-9 ASREWDRKETQY
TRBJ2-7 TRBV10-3 AISPRGSDYEQY
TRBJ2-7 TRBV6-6 ASSATGPYEQY
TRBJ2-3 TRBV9 ASSGGTPNTQY